The 11 T cell receptor beta chains presented below share a single source sample, sequenced in a study of CD4+ T cells in melanoma. Sequencing used immunoSEQ multiplex PCR; TCRdb keeps in-frame clones, though not all of them. The sample contains just under 10,000 clones, around 73% of which appear only once. Sequenced: tumor tissue. The receptors were sampled from a human donor with melanoma.

The genes are TRBV6-6 and TRBJ2-1, with 9 positions matching TRBD1. The CDR3 is made up of 14 amino acids. With 6 bases clipped from V and 9 bases from J, the junction kept 9 bases outside the gene matches. The germline CDR1 and CDR2 sequences are MNHNY and SVGAGI (reference sequence). The CDR3 DNA follows: TGTGCCAGCAGGTACAGGGGGCAAGGGGGTGAGCAGTTCTTC. Amino acid sequence: CASRYRGQGGEQFF.

This clone has just one count. The chain carries TRBV2 and TRBJ2-7, with TRBD2 matching over 7 bases. This CDR3 has 14 amino acids. The germline V gene encodes CDR1 SNHLY and CDR2 FYNNEI. With 11 bases clipped from V and 2 bases from J, the junction kept 12 bases outside the gene matches. This CDR3 is CACRGSGAPYEQYF. The CDR3 coding sequence is TGTGCCTGTCGGGGGAGCGGGGCGCCCTACGAGCAGTACTTC. Filled out from reference TRBV2 and TRBJ2-7, the complete variable domain reads EPEVTQTPSHQVTQMGQEVILRCVPISNHLYFYWYRQILGQKVEFLVSFYNNEISEKSEIFDDQFSVERPDGSNFTLKIRSTKLEDSAMYFCACRGSGAPYEQYFGPGTRLTVT.

The rearrangement joins TRBV7-2 to TRBJ2-7, with 8 bases that match TRBD1. The CDR3 has 16 residues. V lost 4 bases and J lost 4; bases outside the gene matches: 12. Germline V gene data show CDR1 as SGHTA and CDR2 as FQGNSA. The CDR3 loop reads CASSSPDRDGGYEQYF. As DNA, the CDR3 is TGTGCCAGCAGCTCCCCGGACAGGGATGGTGGGTACGAGCAGTACTTC.

The V call is TRBV7-9, the J call TRBJ1-1; 8 nucleotides match TRBD1. This CDR3 is 12 amino acids long. Germline V gene data show CDR1 as SEHNR and CDR2 as FQNEAQ (reference sequence). The V and J ends lost 5 bases and 7 bases, in that order; junction bases with no gene match: 3. This CDR3 reads CASSETGGEAFF. CDR3 sequence (DNA): TGTGCCAGCAGCGAAACAGGGGGTGAAGCTTTCTTT.

V usage is TRBV5-6 and J usage is TRBJ2-6; unclear D gene. Looked up from germline, CDR1 is SGHDT and CDR2 is YYEEEE. With 2 bases removed from V and 1 base from J, the gap between germline ends came to 4 bases. This CDR3 is built from 14 residues. The CDR3 nucleotides are TGTGCCAGCAGCTTTTTATCTGGGGCCAACGTCCTGACTTTC. Amino acids: CASSFLSGANVLTF.

CDR3 loop: CASSLSAGSSNQPQHF. The CDR3, as DNA: TGTGCCAGCAGCTTATCGGCTGGGAGCAGCAATCAGCCCCAGCATTTT. The chain uses TRBV7-6 and TRBJ1-5, with D uncertain. This CDR3 has 16 amino acids. Looked up from germline, CDR1 is SGHVS and CDR2 is FNYEAQ. The V end was cut by 2 bases, the J end by 1 base, with 12 bases between.

This clone was counted only a few times. The chain recombines TRBV6-5 with TRBJ1-1; D is undetermined. V lost 0 bases, J lost 0 bases, and 8 bases lay in between. Germline CDR1 MNHEY, CDR2 SVGAGI. The length of the CDR3 is 15 residues. In DNA, the CDR3 is TGTGCCAGCAGTTACTCGAGGCACCTGAACACTGAAGCTTTCTTT. Amino acid sequence: CASSYSRHLNTEAFF.

This clone was found a few times. This chain connects TRBV11-3 to TRBJ2-7, with D perhaps given as TRBD1 or TRBD2 (5 bases each). Germline V lookup: CDR1 SGHNT, CDR2 YENEEA. Trimming took off 3 bases at V and 3 bases at J, with 15 bases between the two ends. The CDR3 extends over 15 amino acids. CDR3 coding DNA: TGTGCCAGCAGCTTGGGACCGGGGTTCGGCTACGAGCAGTACTTC. This codes for CASSLGPGFGYEQYF. Complete variable domain (other parts from reference TRBV11-3 and TRBJ2-7): EAGVVQSPRYKIIEKKQPVAFWCNPISGHNTLYWYLQNLGQGPELLIRYENEEAVDDSQLPKDRFSAERLKGVDSTLKIQPAELGDSAVYLCASSLGPGFGYEQYFGPGTRLTVT.

This clone appeared a single time. The CDR3 nucleotides read TGTGCCTGGAGTGCGGGTAGCAATCAGCCCCAGCATTTT. This codes for CAWSAGSNQPQHF. This chain uses TRBV30 with TRBJ1-5; no definite D call. Germline CDR1 reads GTSNPN; CDR2 reads SVGIG (reference sequence). The V gene lost 1 base and the J gene lost 0 bases, with 4 bases spanning the gap. The CDR3 covers 13 residues.

The chain uses TRBV11-2 and TRBJ2-7; 7 positions match TRBD1. The germline V gene encodes CDR1 SGHAT and CDR2 FQNNGV. This CDR3 contains 15 residues. The junction had 10 bases not matched to a gene; V was cut back by 4 bases and J by 4 bases. The CDR3 sequence: CASSWTGTEMYEQYF. Here the CDR3 DNA reads TGTGCCAGCAGCTGGACCGGGACAGAGATGTACGAGCAGTACTTC.

The genes are TRBV5-5 and TRBJ2-6; D is perhaps TRBD1 (5 bases). V lost 6 bases and J lost 0, with 13 bases in between. The CDR3 loop spans 16 amino acids. The germline CDR1 and CDR2 sequences are SGHKS and YYEKEE (reference sequence). In DNA form, the CDR3 reads TGTGCCAGCACGAACAGGAGTCTCTCTGGGGCCAACGTCCTGACTTTC. Its protein product is CASTNRSLSGANVLTF.